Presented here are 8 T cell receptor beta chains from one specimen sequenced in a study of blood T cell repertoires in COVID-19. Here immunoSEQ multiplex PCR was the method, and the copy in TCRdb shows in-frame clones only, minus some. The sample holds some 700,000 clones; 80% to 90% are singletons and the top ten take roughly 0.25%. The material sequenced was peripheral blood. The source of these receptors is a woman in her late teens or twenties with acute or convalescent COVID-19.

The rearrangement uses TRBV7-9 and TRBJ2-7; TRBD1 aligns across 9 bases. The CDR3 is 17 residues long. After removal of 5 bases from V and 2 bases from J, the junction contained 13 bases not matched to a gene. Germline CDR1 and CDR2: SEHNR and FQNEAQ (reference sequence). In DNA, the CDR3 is TGTGCCAGCAGCCCAAGGGACAGGGTCGGTCTGACCTACGAGCAGTACTTC. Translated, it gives CASSPRDRVGLTYEQYF.

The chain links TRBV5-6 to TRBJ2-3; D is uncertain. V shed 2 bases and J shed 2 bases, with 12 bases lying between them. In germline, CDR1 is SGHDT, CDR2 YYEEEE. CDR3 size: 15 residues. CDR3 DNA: TGTGCCAGCAGCTTCCTGAGTAAGAACACAGATACGCAGTATTTT. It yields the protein CASSFLSKNTDTQYF.

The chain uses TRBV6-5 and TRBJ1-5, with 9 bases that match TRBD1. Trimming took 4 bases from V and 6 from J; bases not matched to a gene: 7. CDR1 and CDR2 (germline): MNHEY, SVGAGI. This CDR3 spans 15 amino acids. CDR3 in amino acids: CASSWDREGSQPQHF. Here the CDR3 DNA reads TGTGCCAGCAGTTGGGACAGGGAGGGAAGTCAGCCCCAGCATTTT.

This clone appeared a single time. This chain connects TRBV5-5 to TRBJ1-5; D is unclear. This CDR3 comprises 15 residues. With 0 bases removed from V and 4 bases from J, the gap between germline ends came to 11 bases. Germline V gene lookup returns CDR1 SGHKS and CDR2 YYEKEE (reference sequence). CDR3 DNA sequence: TGTGCCAGCAGCTTGGGTTGGTCGGGGAATCAGCCCCAGCATTTT. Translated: CASSLGWSGNQPQHF. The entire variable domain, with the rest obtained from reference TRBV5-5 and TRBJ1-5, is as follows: DAGVTQSPTHLIKTRGQQVTLRCSPISGHKSVSWYQQVLGQGPQFIFQYYEKEERGRGNFPDRFSARQFPNYSSELNVNALLLGDSALYLCASSLGWSGNQPQHFGDGTRLSIL.

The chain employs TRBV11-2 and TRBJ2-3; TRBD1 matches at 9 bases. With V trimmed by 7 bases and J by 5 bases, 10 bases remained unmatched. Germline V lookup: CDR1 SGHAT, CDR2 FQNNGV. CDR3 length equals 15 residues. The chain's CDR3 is CASTQFRDREDTQYF. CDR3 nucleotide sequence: TGTGCCAGCACCCAGTTCCGGGACAGGGAAGATACGCAGTATTTT. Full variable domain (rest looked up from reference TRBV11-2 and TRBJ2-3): EAGVAQSPRYKIIEKRQSVAFWCNPISGHATLYWYQQILGQGPKLLIQFQNNGVVDDSQLPKDRFSAERLKGVDSTLKIQPAKLEDSAVYLCASTQFRDREDTQYFGPGTRLTVL.

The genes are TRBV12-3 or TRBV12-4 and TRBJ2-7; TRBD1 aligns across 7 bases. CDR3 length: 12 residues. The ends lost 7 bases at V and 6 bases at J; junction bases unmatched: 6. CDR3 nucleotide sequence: TGTGCCAGCACTCTCAGACAGGGCGAGCAGTACTTC. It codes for CASTLRQGEQYF.

The CDR3 DNA is TGTGCCAGCCGTACAGCGAACACCGGGGAGCTGTTTTTT. It encodes CASRTANTGELFF. The chain links TRBV7-7 to TRBJ2-2, with D unclear. Trimming left V 8 bases short and J 0 bases short, with 7 bases between. The CDR3 sequence is 13 residues long. Germline CDR1 and CDR2: SSHAT and FNYEAQ (reference sequence).

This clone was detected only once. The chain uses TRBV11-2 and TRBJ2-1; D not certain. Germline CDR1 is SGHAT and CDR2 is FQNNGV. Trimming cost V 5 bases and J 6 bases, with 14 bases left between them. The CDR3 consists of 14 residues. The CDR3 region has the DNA TGTGCCAGCAGCCCTGGCCTGTTGCCCAATGAGCAGTTCTTC. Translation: CASSPGLLPNEQFF.